These T cell receptor beta chains were read from a single sample in a study of blood T cells in healthy people across ages. TCRdb reprocessed the 5' RACE reads via MiXCR and lists one record per CDR3 protein. The profile shows approximately 800,000 distinct CDR3 sequences, roughly 60% of them singletons. Material for sequencing was blood. These receptors were taken from a young man in good health. The CDR3 runs from the conserved cysteine through the conserved F or W. Each record gives: D gene, V gene, clone size, J gene, CDR3 protein, CDR3 DNA. The D gene is left open where the match is weak. Size is stated for part of the rows, as once, few or many counts, or as a class when the clone is expanded.

d_gene: NA
v_gene: TRBV27
abundance: NA
j_gene: TRBJ1-5
CDR3aa: CASSLLGPPSNQPQHF
CDR3nt: TGTGCCAGCAGTTTATTGGGACCTCCTAGCAATCAGCCCCAGCATTTT

d_gene: NA
v_gene: TRBV15
abundance: NA
j_gene: TRBJ2-6
CDR3aa: CATSVRGGVSGANVLTF
CDR3nt: TGTGCCACCAGCGTTAGGGGGGGTGTCTCTGGGGCCAACGTCCTGACTTTC

d_gene: NA
v_gene: TRBV10-3
abundance: NA
j_gene: TRBJ1-6
CDR3aa: CAISENSGNSPLHF
CDR3nt: TGTGCCATCAGTGAGAATTCAGGGAATTCACCCCTCCACTTT

d_gene: NA
v_gene: TRBV10-3
abundance: NA
j_gene: TRBJ2-3
CDR3aa: CAISEARSTDTQYF
CDR3nt: TGTGCCATCAGTGAGGCCCGGAGCACAGATACGCAGTATTTT

d_gene: TRBD1
v_gene: TRBV29-1
abundance: few
j_gene: TRBJ1-2
CDR3aa: CSVLPGQGGTF
CDR3nt: TGCAGCGTCCTCCCCGGACAGGGAGGCACCTTC

d_gene: TRBD2
v_gene: TRBV12-3/TRBV12-4
abundance: many
j_gene: TRBJ2-5
CDR3aa: CASSLQAGETQYF
CDR3nt: TGTGCCAGCAGTTTACAAGCGGGGGAGACCCAGTACTTC

d_gene: TRBD2
v_gene: TRBV15
abundance: NA
j_gene: TRBJ2-7
CDR3aa: CATSGVTSGDTYEQYF
CDR3nt: TGTGCCACCAGCGGAGTCACTAGCGGGGATACCTACGAGCAGTACTTC

d_gene: NA
v_gene: TRBV7-2
abundance: NA
j_gene: TRBJ2-7
CDR3aa: CASSAGSGYEQYF
CDR3nt: TGTGCCAGCAGCGCCGGGTCGGGCTACGAGCAGTACTTC

d_gene: TRBD2
v_gene: TRBV7-2
abundance: once
j_gene: TRBJ2-3
CDR3aa: CASSLGLAGGIDTQYF
CDR3nt: TGTGCCAGCAGCTTAGGACTAGCGGGGGGAATAGATACGCAGTATTTT

d_gene: NA
v_gene: TRBV28
abundance: NA
j_gene: TRBJ2-7
CDR3aa: CASSPDSISYEQYF
CDR3nt: TGTGCCAGCAGTCCGGACTCGATCTCCTACGAGCAGTACTTC

d_gene: NA
v_gene: TRBV6-5
abundance: NA
j_gene: TRBJ2-1
CDR3aa: CASSPLAGASNEQFF
CDR3nt: TGTGCCAGCAGTCCCCTCGCGGGGGCCTCCAATGAGCAGTTCTTC

d_gene: TRBD1
v_gene: TRBV3-1
abundance: NA
j_gene: TRBJ2-7
CDR3aa: CASSPNPGQAWEQYF
CDR3nt: TGTGCCAGCAGCCCGAACCCCGGACAGGCCTGGGAGCAGTACTTC

d_gene: TRBD2
v_gene: TRBV4-3
abundance: NA
j_gene: TRBJ2-1
CDR3aa: CASSQVLAGGSRYSYNEQFF
CDR3nt: TGCGCCAGCAGCCAAGTTTTAGCGGGGGGGTCTAGGTACTCCTACAATGAGCAGTTCTTC

d_gene: NA
v_gene: TRBV6-2/TRBV6-3
abundance: few
j_gene: TRBJ2-5
CDR3aa: CASSYIRMGETQYF
CDR3nt: TGTGCCAGCAGTTACATCAGGATGGGGGAGACCCAGTACTTC

d_gene: NA
v_gene: TRBV6-2/TRBV6-3
abundance: NA
j_gene: TRBJ2-5
CDR3aa: CASSDDGQETQYF
CDR3nt: TGTGCCAGCAGTGACGACGGTCAAGAGACCCAGTACTTC

d_gene: NA
v_gene: TRBV27
abundance: once
j_gene: TRBJ1-6
CDR3aa: CASSTTRGAYNSPLHF
CDR3nt: TGTGCCAGCAGTACGACCCGGGGGGCCTATAATTCACCCCTCCACTTT

d_gene: TRBD1
v_gene: TRBV5-1
abundance: NA
j_gene: TRBJ2-1
CDR3aa: CASHPDRGLGNEQFF
CDR3nt: TGCGCCAGCCACCCAGACAGGGGTCTGGGGAATGAGCAGTTCTTC

d_gene: TRBD1
v_gene: TRBV7-8
abundance: NA
j_gene: TRBJ2-2
CDR3aa: CASSPYTGAQANTGELFF
CDR3nt: TGTGCCAGCAGCCCTTATACAGGGGCCCAAGCGAACACCGGGGAGCTGTTTTTT

d_gene: NA
v_gene: TRBV12-3/TRBV12-4
abundance: few
j_gene: TRBJ1-1
CDR3aa: CASSLLTSEFAFF
CDR3nt: TGTGCCAGCAGTTTACTCACCTCGGAGTTTGCTTTCTTT

d_gene: NA
v_gene: TRBV4-2
abundance: many
j_gene: TRBJ1-2
CDR3aa: CASSQGEGRIYGYTF
CDR3nt: TGTGCCAGCAGCCAAGGGGAAGGGCGAATTTATGGCTACACCTTC

d_gene: TRBD2
v_gene: TRBV15
abundance: NA
j_gene: TRBJ2-4
CDR3aa: CATSHGGGDHIQYF
CDR3nt: TGTGCCACCAGCCATGGGGGGGGTGACCACATTCAGTACTTC

d_gene: NA
v_gene: TRBV7-9
abundance: NA
j_gene: TRBJ1-6
CDR3aa: CASSLGLAGSNSPLHF
CDR3nt: TGTGCCAGCAGCTTAGGGCTGGCGGGGTCGAATTCACCCCTCCACTTT

d_gene: TRBD2
v_gene: TRBV6-5
abundance: many
j_gene: TRBJ2-5
CDR3aa: CASRGVETQYF
CDR3nt: TGTGCCAGCCGGGGGGTCGAGACCCAGTACTTC